This T cell receptor beta chain was profiled in a study of glioma-infiltrating T cells after dendritic cell vaccination. The time point: after dendritic cell vaccination, including at tumor progression/relapse. V was shortened by 5 bases and J by 9 bases, with 22 bases between the two germline ends. This CDR3 is built from 15 residues. Germline V lookup: CDR1 MNHNY, CDR2 SVGAGI (reference sequence). Some clones are missing from TCRdb's copy, which holds only in-frame ones; the method was immunoSEQ multiplex PCR. This sample has about 65,000 clones; around 86% occur once, and the top ten carry around 10%.

The chain combines TRBV6-6 with TRBJ1-1, with TRBD1 as a possible D gene (5 bases). The sample in question was blood, obtained after dendritic cell vaccination. The clonotype originates from a human donor with glioblastoma. The CDR3 nucleotides are TGTGCCAGCAGTCACGACTCGGGGGGGGGAGGGAAAGCTTTCTTT. It is translated as CASSHDSGGGGKAFF.